The 7 T cell receptor beta chains presented below share a single source sample, sequenced in a study of T cell repertoires in cytomegalovirus infection. TCRdb ran MiXCR on the reads and lists one entry per CDR3 protein. Counted here are roughly 310,000 distinct CDR3 sequences, about 17% occurring once; the ten biggest clones make up around 13%. The specimen was PBMCs. The receptor set was obtained from a human donor in good health (CMV status not recorded). Some clones in this sample may be carry-over from other donors' samples.

This clonotype was counted between two and nine times. V usage is TRBV10-3 and J usage is TRBJ2-7; a possible D gene is TRBD2 (5 bases). V lost 0 bases to trimming and J lost 2 bases, with 11 bases between them. The V gene's germline CDR1 is ENHRY and CDR2 SYGVKD. The CDR3 is 15 amino acids. The CDR3 protein is CAISESKPGTYEQYF. CDR3 coding DNA: TGTGCCATCAGTGAGTCGAAACCCGGGACCTACGAGCAGTACTTC.

This sequence joins TRBV2 and TRBJ2-5, with 8 bases matching TRBD1. The CDR3 runs 14 residues. V lost 7 bases, J lost 3 bases, and 7 bases stayed unmatched. The V gene's germline CDR1 is SNHLY and CDR2 FYNNEI. The CDR3 coding sequence is TGTGCCAGCACCCGGACAGGGCGAGAAGAGACCCAGTACTTC. Protein: CASTRTGREETQYF. The variable domain in full, completed from reference TRBV2 and TRBJ2-5, reads EPEVTQTPSHQVTQMGQEVILRCVPISNHLYFYWYRQILGQKVEFLVSFYNNEISEKSEIFDDQFSVERPDGSNFTLKIRSTKLEDSAMYFCASTRTGREETQYFGPGTRLLVL.

The V and J genes are TRBV14 and TRBJ2-4; D is possibly TRBD1 (6 bases). Trimming removed 4 bases from V and 0 bases from J, with 10 bases in between. The CDR3 spans 15 residues. CDR1 is SGHDN and CDR2 is FVKESK in the germline V gene. CDR3 amino acids: CASSRTALAKNIQYF. The CDR3 DNA sequence: TGTGCCAGCAGCCGGACAGCTCTAGCCAAAAACATTCAGTACTTC.

This clonotype turned up a few times. V is TRBV5-4 and J is TRBJ1-6; D possibly corresponds to TRBD1 (5 bases). Germline V gene lookup returns CDR1 SGHNT and CDR2 YYREEE (reference sequence). Trimming stripped 1 base from V and 4 bases from J, with 12 bases between. This CDR3 is 16 amino acids long. CDR3 protein: CASSLLGTGYNSPLHF. In DNA form, the CDR3 reads TGTGCCAGCAGCTTGTTGGGGACCGGGTATAATTCACCCCTCCACTTT.

This chain uses TRBV7-4 with TRBJ1-5; D remains unclear. Trimming left V 0 bases short and J 6 bases short, with 18 bases between. The germline V gene has CDR1 SGHVT and CDR2 SQSDAQ. The CDR3 is 17 residues long. CDR3 loop: CASSLATGARWGQPQHF. CDR3 nucleotides: TGTGCCAGCAGCTTAGCTACTGGTGCCAGGTGGGGTCAGCCCCAGCATTTT.

This clonotype was seen a few times. This chain joins TRBV29-1 and TRBJ1-2; tentative D call: TRBD1 (6 bases). CDR3 size: 15 residues. Germline CDR1 SQVTM, CDR2 ANQGSEA. The ends were cut back, 7 bases at V and 0 bases at J, with 18 bases in the middle. CDR3 DNA: TGCAGCGCCGCGGGTCAGGGGCCTACTAACTATGGCTACACCTTC. Amino acids: CSAAGQGPTNYGYTF.

This clonotype came up a few times. The chain recombines TRBV12-3 or TRBV12-4 with TRBJ2-7; D could derive from TRBD1 or TRBD2 (5 bases each). This CDR3 spans 14 amino acids. Trimming pared 6 bases from V and 9 bases from J, leaving 21 bases between. The CDR3 DNA is TGTGCCAGCAGCCGAGAGGGACCCAGCTCAGGGCAGTACTTC. Protein: CASSREGPSSGQYF.